Listed below are T cell receptor beta chains from one sample, sequenced in a study of technical replicates of blood from a few donors. Libraries were prepared by immunoSEQ multiplex PCR; TCRdb keeps only in-frame clonotypes and omits some of them. The sample has 73,000 or so clones, roughly 91% seen once. Sample: T cells isolated from PBMCs. The receptor source for this set is a human donor in good health. Both conserved end residues are part of each CDR3. The D gene is left open where the match is weak. Size is omitted from some rows. Given values are once, few, many or a class for expanded clones.

size	V	D	J	CDR3	DNA
-	TRBV5-1	-	TRBJ2-7	CASSSNRLVEGYEQYF	TGCGCCAGCAGCTCTAACCGCTTGGTGGAGGGCTACGAGCAGTACTTC
-	TRBV7-9	-	TRBJ2-7	CASSLGPREQYF	TGTGCCAGCAGCTTAGGACCGCGGGAGCAGTACTTC
-	TRBV4-2	-	TRBJ1-3	CASSHTDSGNTIYF	TGTGCCAGCAGCCATACTGACTCTGGAAACACCATATATTTT
-	TRBV4-1	TRBD1	TRBJ2-7	CASSQSGTESYEQYF	TGCGCCAGCAGCCAGTCAGGGACAGAATCCTACGAGCAGTACTTC
-	TRBV14	-	TRBJ2-3	CASSQVYPDTQYF	TGTGCCAGCAGCCAAGTATATCCAGATACGCAGTATTTT
-	TRBV7-9	TRBD1	TRBJ1-1	CASSLDPWGQKEAFF	TGTGCCAGCAGCTTAGATCCGTGGGGACAGAAAGAAGCTTTCTTT
-	TRBV9	-	TRBJ2-6	CASSVTGSGANVLTF	TGTGCCAGCAGCGTAACCGGCTCTGGGGCCAACGTCCTGACTTTC
-	TRBV27	TRBD2	TRBJ2-7	CASSWTSGRDEQYF	TGTGCCAGCAGTTGGACTAGCGGGAGGGACGAGCAGTACTTC
-	TRBV2	-	TRBJ2-5	CASRPGDQETQYF	TGTGCCAGCAGGCCGGGAGACCAAGAGACCCAGTACTTC
-	TRBV11-3	TRBD2	TRBJ2-1	CASSLGASGSYNEQFF	TGTGCCAGCAGCTTAGGGGCTAGCGGGTCCTACAATGAGCAGTTCTTC
few	TRBV15	-	TRBJ1-1	CATRTVNTEAFF	TGTGCCACTAGGACAGTGAACACTGAAGCTTTCTTT
once	TRBV13	-	TRBJ2-1	CASSLGQTYNEQFF	TGTGCCAGCAGCTTAGGTCAGACCTACAATGAGCAGTTCTTC
once	TRBV5-1	-	TRBJ1-3	CASSLVGGAPSGNTIYF	TGCGCCAGCAGCTTGGTAGGGGGTGCCCCTTCTGGAAACACCATATATTTT
-	TRBV13	-	TRBJ2-7	CASSVSGRGEVYEQYF	TGTGCCAGCAGCGTATCCGGCAGGGGTGAAGTCTACGAGCAGTACTTC
-	TRBV30	TRBD2	TRBJ2-1	CAWSVNLAGGGEQFF	TGTGCCTGGAGTGTAAATCTAGCGGGGGGTGGTGAGCAGTTCTTC
-	TRBV6-5	TRBD1	TRBJ1-2	CASSFRTGGTNYGYTF	TGTGCCAGCAGTTTTAGGACAGGGGGCACTAACTATGGCTACACCTTC
-	TRBV5-4	-	TRBJ1-1	CASSLAGGAEAFF	TGTGCCAGCAGCTTGGCCGGGGGAGCCGAAGCTTTCTTT
-	TRBV14	-	TRBJ1-2	CASSQVSRGYGYTF	TGTGCCAGCAGCCAAGTCAGTCGAGGCTATGGCTACACCTTC
-	TRBV7-9	-	TRBJ2-2	CASSPVLSNTGELFF	TGTGCCAGCAGCCCCGTTTTATCGAACACCGGGGAGCTGTTTTTT
-	TRBV27	-	TRBJ1-1	CASSLGDGLGAEAFF	TGTGCCAGCAGTCTTGGGGACGGACTAGGGGCTGAAGCTTTCTTT
once	TRBV5-4	-	TRBJ2-3	CASSLAGERTDTQYF	TGTGCCAGCAGCTTGGCAGGGGAACGCACAGATACGCAGTATTTT
-	TRBV19	TRBD1	TRBJ1-1	CASSMDGQGMRVTEAFF	TGTGCCAGTAGTATGGACGGACAGGGGATGAGGGTCACTGAAGCTTTCTTT
-	TRBV21-1	-	TRBJ1-2	CASSKSPTGGPYGYTF	TGTGCCAGCAGCAAATCCCCGACAGGGGGACCCTATGGCTACACCTTC
-	TRBV29-1	TRBD1	TRBJ2-3	CSVERTGGPVSTDTQYF	TGCAGCGTTGAACGGACAGGGGGACCCGTTAGCACAGATACGCAGTATTTT
-	TRBV19	-	TRBJ2-7	CASSPRPGLGYEQYF	TGTGCCAGTAGTCCGCGCCCGGGACTGGGATACGAGCAGTACTTC
-	TRBV19	TRBD1	TRBJ2-7	CASSADTGTATYEQYF	TGTGCCAGTAGTGCGGACACCGGGACAGCAACCTACGAGCAGTACTTC
-	TRBV9	-	TRBJ1-2	CASSLRQADHSGYTF	TGTGCCAGCAGCCTACGACAGGCCGATCACTCTGGCTACACCTTC
-	TRBV19	TRBD2	TRBJ2-4	CASSISPPPLAALAKNIQYF	TGTGCCAGTAGTATATCACCCCCGCCCCTAGCGGCCCTAGCCAAAAACATTCAGTACTTC
many	TRBV28	-	TRBJ2-7	CASSLGVDEQYF	TGTGCCAGCAGTTTGGGAGTCGACGAGCAGTACTTC
-	TRBV6-5	TRBD1	TRBJ1-2	CASSYRTGIIYGYTF	TGTGCCAGCAGTTACCGGACAGGGATAATCTATGGCTACACCTTC
-	TRBV6-1	-	TRBJ2-6	CASSQGHSGANVLTF	TGTGCCAGCAGTCAAGGACACTCTGGGGCCAACGTCCTGACTTTC
-	TRBV10-3	-	TRBJ1-3	CAITAGSGNTIYF	TGTGCCATCACGGCAGGCTCTGGAAACACCATATATTTT
-	TRBV7-9	-	TRBJ1-5	CASSLIGGNQPQHF	TGTGCCAGCAGCTTGATCGGAGGCAATCAGCCCCAGCATTTT
-	TRBV6-1	-	TRBJ1-5	CASSPDWGRLPPQHF	TGTGCCAGCAGCCCAGACTGGGGGCGCTTGCCGCCCCAGCATTTT
-	TRBV5-4	-	TRBJ2-5	CASSFRLETQYF	TGTGCCAGCAGCTTCAGGCTAGAGACCCAGTACTTC
-	TRBV6-6	TRBD2	TRBJ2-1	CASVGSGRVYNEQFF	TGTGCCAGCGTAGGGAGCGGGAGAGTCTACAATGAGCAGTTCTTC
-	TRBV4-1	-	TRBJ1-3	CASSQQGMDTAIYF	TGCGCCAGCAGCCAGCAGGGGATGGATACAGCCATATATTTT
few	TRBV9	-	TRBJ1-1	CASSVVGGNTEAFF	TGTGCCAGCAGCGTCGTGGGGGGGAACACTGAAGCTTTCTTT
-	TRBV28	-	TRBJ2-7	CASRTASYEQYF	TGTGCCAGCCGGACAGCTTCCTACGAGCAGTACTTC
-	TRBV27	TRBD1	TRBJ2-5	CASSLGGPGTGYQETQYF	TGTGCCAGCAGTTTAGGCGGACCCGGGACAGGGTACCAAGAGACCCAGTACTTC
-	TRBV25-1	-	TRBJ2-7	CASSPPGAFYEQYF	TGTGCCAGCAGTCCCCCTGGGGCTTTCTACGAGCAGTACTTC
-	TRBV7-3	-	TRBJ1-1	CASSSQGNTEAFF	TGTGCCAGCAGCTCACAGGGGAACACTGAAGCTTTCTTT
-	TRBV6-1	-	TRBJ2-7	CASSPGYSYEQYF	TGTGCCAGCAGCCCCGGTTACTCCTACGAGCAGTACTTC
-	TRBV5-4	-	TRBJ2-1	CASSLVADNEQFF	TGTGCCAGCAGCTTGGTGGCAGACAATGAGCAGTTCTTC
-	TRBV4-2	TRBD2	TRBJ2-7	CASRMTSGRNSYEQYF	TGTGCCAGCAGAATGACTAGCGGGAGAAACTCCTACGAGCAGTACTTC
-	TRBV30	-	TRBJ1-3	CAWSNRGLSGNTIYF	TGTGCCTGGAGTAACCGAGGGCTATCTGGAAACACCATATATTTT
once	TRBV6-5	TRBD2	TRBJ2-3	CASFNPSGGPDTQYF	TGTGCCAGTTTCAATCCTAGCGGGGGGCCAGATACGCAGTATTTT
-	TRBV6-1	-	TRBJ2-3	CASSERQGTDTQYF	TGTGCCAGCAGTGAACGGCAGGGAACAGATACGCAGTATTTT
-	TRBV20-1	-	TRBJ2-1	CSASRSGEQFF	TGCAGTGCGTCGAGATCGGGTGAGCAGTTCTTC
-	TRBV9	-	TRBJ2-1	CASSALSGLGNEQFF	TGTGCCAGCAGCGCCTTATCAGGGTTAGGGAATGAGCAGTTCTTC
-	TRBV4-1	-	TRBJ2-7	CASSSLKTREGRRSYEQYF	TGCGCCAGCAGCTCGCTGAAAACAAGAGAGGGGAGGAGGTCCTACGAGCAGTACTTC
-	TRBV30	-	TRBJ2-7	CAGDSSAYEQYF	TGTGCCGGCGACAGCAGCGCCTACGAGCAGTACTTC
-	TRBV30	TRBD2	TRBJ2-2	CAYIRGANTGELFF	TGTGCTTACATACGGGGGGCGAACACCGGGGAGCTGTTTTTT
-	TRBV2	TRBD1	TRBJ2-7	CASRDRWLSSYEQYF	TGTGCCAGCCGGGACAGATGGCTAAGCTCCTACGAGCAGTACTTC
-	TRBV5-6	-	TRBJ2-7	CASSLVTSEQYF	TGTGCCAGCAGCTTGGTTACCAGCGAGCAGTACTTC
-	TRBV6-1	TRBD2	TRBJ2-1	CASRTSATYNEQFF	TGTGCCAGCAGGACTAGCGCAACATACAATGAGCAGTTCTTC
-	TRBV6-5	-	TRBJ2-1	CASSYGGYSYNEQFF	TGTGCCAGCAGTTACGGCGGATATTCCTACAATGAGCAGTTCTTC